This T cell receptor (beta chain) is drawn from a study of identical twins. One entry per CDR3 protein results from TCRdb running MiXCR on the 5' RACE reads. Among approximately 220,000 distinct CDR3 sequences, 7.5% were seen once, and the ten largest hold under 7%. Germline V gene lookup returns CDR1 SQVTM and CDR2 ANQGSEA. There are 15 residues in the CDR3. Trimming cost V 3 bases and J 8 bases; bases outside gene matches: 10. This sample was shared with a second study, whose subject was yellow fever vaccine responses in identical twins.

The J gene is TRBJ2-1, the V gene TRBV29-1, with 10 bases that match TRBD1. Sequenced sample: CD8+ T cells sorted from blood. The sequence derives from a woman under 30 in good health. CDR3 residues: CSVEGLGTGVDEQFF. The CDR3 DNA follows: TGCAGCGTTGAGGGTTTAGGGACAGGGGTCGATGAGCAGTTCTTC.